One sample yielded the 17 T cell receptor beta chains listed below, sequenced in a study of radiation and T cells in renal cell carcinoma. TCRdb's table, derived via immunoSEQ multiplex PCR, lists solely in-frame clones and lacks some. The sample records about 150,000 clones, roughly 89% being singletons. Time point in this sample: blood 2 weeks post-SBRT. Described treatment: 15 Gy SBRT to primary tumor, nephrectomy 4 weeks later. Specimen: blood, collected from a patient whose treatment included radiotherapy and nephrectomy. The receptor set was obtained from a woman aged 45-60 years with renal cell carcinoma.

The chain is built from TRBV7-9 and TRBJ1-2; D is uncertain. V was pared by 3 bases and J by 0 bases, with 11 bases between. Germline V gene data show CDR1 as SEHNR and CDR2 as FQNEAQ (reference sequence). The CDR3 length is 15 residues. CDR3 residues: CASSLASGTNYGYTF. The CDR3 DNA reads as TGTGCCAGCAGCTTGGCCTCGGGGACTAACTATGGCTACACCTTC.

The chain carries TRBV18 and TRBJ2-7; 7 nucleotides line up with TRBD1. Germline loops: CDR1 KGHSH, CDR2 LQKENI. Losses at the gene ends were 1 base for V and 2 bases for J; bases not matched to a gene: 14. CDR3 size: 18 residues. CDR3 in amino acids: CASSPQLAVGTVPYEQYF. The CDR3 DNA is TGTGCCAGCTCACCACAACTTGCGGTGGGGACAGTCCCCTACGAGCAGTACTTC.

The rearrangement links TRBV7-8 to TRBJ2-5, with 10 nucleotides matching TRBD1. Per the germline V gene, CDR1 is SGHVS and CDR2 is FQNEAQ. V was clipped by 6 bases and J by 2 bases; unmatched bases: 6. The CDR3 covers 15 residues. The CDR3 DNA follows: TGTGCCAGCAGACGACAGGGGGCTGGACAAGAGACCCAGTACTTC. It specifies CASRRQGAGQETQYF. The variable domain in full, with the rest retrieved from reference TRBV7-8 and TRBJ2-5, is GAGVSQSPRYKVAKRGQDVALRCDPISGHVSLFWYQQALGQGPEFLTYFQNEAQLDKSGLPSDRFFAERPEGSVSTLKIQRTQQEDSAVYLCASRRQGAGQETQYFGPGTRLLVL.

J is TRBJ2-1 and V is TRBV5-1, with 11 bases that match TRBD2. The V segment lost 0 bases and the J segment 4 bases; nucleotides outside the gene matches: 3. The CDR3 consists of 16 residues. Per the germline V gene, CDR1 is SGHRS and CDR2 is YFSETQ. Here the CDR3 DNA reads TGCGCCAGCAGCTTGGGGCTAGCGGGGGGTTACAATGAGCAGTTCTTC. Amino acids: CASSLGLAGGYNEQFF.

The J gene is TRBJ2-2, the V gene TRBV28, with D unresolved. CDR1 is MDHEN and CDR2 is SYDVKM in the germline V gene. This CDR3 is built from 16 residues. V was pared by 1 base and J by 6 bases, with 15 bases between. CDR3 in amino acids: CASSLLGPSNAGELFF. The DNA of the CDR3 is TGTGCCAGCAGTTTATTGGGTCCCTCAAACGCCGGGGAGCTGTTTTTT.

V usage is TRBV5-1 and J usage is TRBJ2-2, with D unclear. V lost 0 bases, J lost 1 base, and 7 bases lay in between. CDR1 is SGHRS, CDR2 YFSETQ, per germline. The CDR3 is made up of 15 amino acids. In DNA, the CDR3 is TGCGCCAGCAGCTTGGCCTTACAGAACACCGGGGAGCTGTTTTTT. This codes for CASSLALQNTGELFF.

The V call is TRBV6-6, the J call TRBJ2-5; D gene unclear. In germline, CDR1 is MNHNY, CDR2 SVGAGI (reference sequence). With 2 bases removed from V and 2 bases from J, the gap between germline ends came to 12 bases. The length of the CDR3 is 15 residues. CDR3 residues: CASSYTNGLQETQYF. CDR3 DNA sequence: TGTGCCAGCAGTTACACCAATGGGTTGCAAGAGACCCAGTACTTC.

The chain is built from TRBV6-6 and TRBJ1-4; 7 bases line up with TRBD1. CDR3 length: 14 amino acids. The germline V gene encodes CDR1 MNHNY and CDR2 SVGAGI (reference sequence). With 7 bases clipped from V and 10 bases from J, the junction kept 12 bases outside the gene matches. CDR3 region: CASNPREGAGKLFF. The CDR3 bases are TGTGCCAGCAACCCAAGGGAGGGGGCGGGAAAACTGTTTTTT.

This chain connects TRBV7-8 to TRBJ1-1, with a weak D call TRBD1 (5 bases). With 4 bases removed from V and 1 base from J, the gap between germline ends came to 10 bases. This CDR3 has 14 residues. Germline V gene lookup returns CDR1 SGHVS and CDR2 FQNEAQ. The DNA of the CDR3 is TGTGCCAGCAGCTCTGGGACGGGGAACACTGAAGCTTTCTTT. Its translation is CASSSGTGNTEAFF.

The chain uses TRBV19 and TRBJ2-7; D unresolved. V was clipped by 6 bases and J by 2 bases, with 11 bases between them. From germline, CDR1 is LNHDA and CDR2 SQIVND (reference sequence). The CDR3 consists of 13 residues. CDR3 in DNA: TGTGCCAGTAGGTCCGGACCTACCTACGAGCAGTACTTC. Its protein product is CASRSGPTYEQYF.

This clone showed up just once. The V gene is TRBV19, the J gene TRBJ1-3; tentative D call: TRBD1 (6 bases). Germline lookup yields CDR1 LNHDA and CDR2 SQIVND (reference sequence). Trimming pared 5 bases from V and 3 bases from J, leaving 23 bases between. CDR3 size: 18 residues. Here the CDR3 DNA reads TGTGCCAGTAGTCAATACGGGACACCTGTTTCGGGTGGAAACACCATATATTTT. It encodes CASSQYGTPVSGGNTIYF.

This clone has just a few counts. The CDR3 here is CASSGGPWSPLHF. As DNA, the CDR3 is TGTGCCAGCAGTGGAGGCCCCTGGTCACCCCTCCACTTT. The V gene is TRBV2, the J gene TRBJ1-6; D is uncertain. Germline assignment: CDR1 SNHLY and CDR2 FYNNEI. The V gene lost 4 bases and the J gene lost 10 bases, with 11 bases spanning the gap. This CDR3 is 13 amino acids long.

V is TRBV19 and J is TRBJ1-2, with D unresolved. CDR3 length equals 15 residues. Germline values: CDR1 LNHDA, CDR2 SQIVND (reference sequence). V was clipped by 7 bases and J by 0 bases, with 15 bases between them. CDR3 amino acids: CASTPSEAPNYGYTF. The CDR3 bases are TGTGCCAGTACCCCTAGTGAGGCTCCTAACTATGGCTACACCTTC.

This clone occurred once. The chain links TRBV5-1 to TRBJ1-1; D uncertain. The germline CDR1 and CDR2 sequences are SGHRS and YFSETQ. Trimming shortened V by 0 bases and J by 1 base, and 13 bases separated the two germline ends. This CDR3 is 16 amino acids long. CDR3: CASSLVYRRPNTEAFF. The CDR3 DNA reads TGCGCCAGCAGCTTGGTGTACCGACGGCCGAACACTGAAGCTTTCTTT.

The chain is built from TRBV30 and TRBJ1-1; D is uncertain. V dropped 2 bases and J dropped 7 bases, with 11 bases sitting between them. CDR3 length: 12 amino acids. The germline V gene encodes CDR1 GTSNPN and CDR2 SVGIG (reference sequence). DNA of the CDR3: TGTGCCTGGAGTTTTTTCGTGGGTGAAGCTTTCTTT. Its translation: CAWSFFVGEAFF.

V usage is TRBV7-9 and J usage is TRBJ2-1, with 10 bases matching TRBD1. The J segment lost 4 bases and the V segment lost 8 bases, leaving 20 bases of the junction unmatched. The CDR3 totals 19 residues. Germline V gene data show CDR1 as SEHNR and CDR2 as FQNEAQ (reference sequence). Here the CDR3 DNA reads TGTGCCAGCCGGGGGGGATGGGACAGGGGAAAACGTGCGTACAATGAGCAGTTCTTC. Translation gives CASRGGWDRGKRAYNEQFF.

V and J are TRBV19 and TRBJ1-5, with 7 bases fitting TRBD1. From germline, CDR1 is LNHDA and CDR2 SQIVND (reference sequence). Unmatched junction bases numbered 5, after V lost 0 bases and J lost 6 bases. The CDR3 extends over 15 amino acids. Here the CDR3 DNA reads TGTGCCAGTAGTATAGAGCAGACAGGGCGTCAGCCCCAGCATTTT. Translated: CASSIEQTGRQPQHF.